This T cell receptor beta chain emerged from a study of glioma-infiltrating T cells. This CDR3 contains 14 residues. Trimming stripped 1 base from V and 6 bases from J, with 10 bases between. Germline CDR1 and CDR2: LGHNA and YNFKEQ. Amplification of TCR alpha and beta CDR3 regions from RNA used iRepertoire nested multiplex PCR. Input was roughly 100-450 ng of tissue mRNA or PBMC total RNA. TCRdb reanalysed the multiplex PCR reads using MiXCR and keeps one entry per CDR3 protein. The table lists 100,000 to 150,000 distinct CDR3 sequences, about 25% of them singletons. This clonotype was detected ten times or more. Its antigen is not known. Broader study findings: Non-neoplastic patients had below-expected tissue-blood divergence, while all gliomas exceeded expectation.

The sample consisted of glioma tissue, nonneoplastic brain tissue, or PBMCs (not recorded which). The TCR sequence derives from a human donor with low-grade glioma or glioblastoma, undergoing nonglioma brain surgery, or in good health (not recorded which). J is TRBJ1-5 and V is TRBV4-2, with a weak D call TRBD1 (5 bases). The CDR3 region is CASSQGQGGQPQHF. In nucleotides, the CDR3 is TGTGCCAGCAGCCAAGGCCAGGGTGGTCAGCCCCAGCATTTT.